This T cell receptor beta chain was retrieved from a study of T cell repertoires in cytomegalovirus infection. Study at large: The authors used CMV epitopes that were HLA-C-restricted (recently identified) and HLA-B-restricted (well studied). It was the public TCR beta signatures that indicated both CMV infection and matching HLA type.

In its sample, this clonotype was seen a few times. Its specificity is unknown. TCRdb re-derived calls from the reads in MiXCR, one entry per CDR3 protein. The table has approximately 730,000 distinct CDR3 sequences, around 31% seen once. Germline-derived CDR1 and CDR2 are DFQATT and SNEGSKA (reference sequence). The CDR3 is made up of 17 amino acids. V was shortened by 3 bases and J by 0 bases, with 18 bases between the two germline ends. The sequencing here drew on cultured PBMCs, taken from culture after CMV antigen stimulation. The V gene is TRBV20-1, the J gene TRBJ1-5; the D gene is possibly TRBD1 (6 bases). The clonotype was recovered from a human donor in good health (CMV status not recorded). Some clones in this sample may be carry-over from other donors' samples. The CDR3 DNA sequence: TGCAGTGCTAGGCGGGGGGGGCCCGCCGTTAGCAATCAGCCCCAGCATTTT. It specifies CSARRGGPAVSNQPQHF.